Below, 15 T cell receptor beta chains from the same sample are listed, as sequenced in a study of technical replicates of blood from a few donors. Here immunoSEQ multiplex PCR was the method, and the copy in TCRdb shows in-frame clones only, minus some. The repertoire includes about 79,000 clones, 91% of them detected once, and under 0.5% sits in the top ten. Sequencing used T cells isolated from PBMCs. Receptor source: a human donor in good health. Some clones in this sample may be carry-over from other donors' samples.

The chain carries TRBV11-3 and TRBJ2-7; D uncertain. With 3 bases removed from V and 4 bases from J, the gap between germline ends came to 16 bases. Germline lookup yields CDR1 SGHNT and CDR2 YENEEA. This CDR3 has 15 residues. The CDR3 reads CASSFLTPGTYEQYF. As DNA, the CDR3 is TGTGCCAGCAGCTTTCTGACCCCGGGTACTTACGAGCAGTACTTC.

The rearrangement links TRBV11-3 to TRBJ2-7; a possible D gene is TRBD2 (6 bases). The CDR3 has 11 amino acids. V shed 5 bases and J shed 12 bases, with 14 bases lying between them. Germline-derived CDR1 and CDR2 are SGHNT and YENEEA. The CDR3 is CASSQTGLSYF. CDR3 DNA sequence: TGTGCCAGCAGCCAAACGGGACTGTCGTACTTC. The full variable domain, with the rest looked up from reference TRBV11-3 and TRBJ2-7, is EAGVVQSPRYKIIEKKQPVAFWCNPISGHNTLYWYLQNLGQGPELLIRYENEEAVDDSQLPKDRFSAERLKGVDSTLKIQPAELGDSAVYLCASSQTGLSYFGPGTRLTVT.

The CDR3 nucleotides are TGTGCCAGCAGCTTTGGGATACCGGGACAGGGGATCTACGAGCAGTACTTC. This gives the protein CASSFGIPGQGIYEQYF. The chain combines TRBV7-2 with TRBJ2-7; 10 bases are shared with TRBD1. Germline-derived CDR1 and CDR2 are SGHTA and FQGNSA. CDR3 length equals 17 residues. Trimming removed 3 bases from V and 3 bases from J; junction bases left unmatched: 11.

The DNA of the CDR3 is TGTGCCAGCAGCTATGGGACTGGGCATGGCTACACCTTC. Protein product: CASSYGTGHGYTF. The chain uses TRBV7-3 and TRBJ1-2; weak D call: TRBD1 (5 bases). This CDR3 has 13 residues. CDR1 SGHTA and CDR2 FQGTGA come from the germline V gene. V was clipped by 4 bases and J by 6 bases, with 12 bases between them.

The CDR3 loop reads CASSPGTGRRNQPQHF. The CDR3 DNA is TGTGCCAGCAGCCCCGGGACAGGGAGACGCAATCAGCCCCAGCATTTT. The rearrangement joins TRBV5-6 to TRBJ1-5, with 9 bases lining up with TRBD1. From germline, CDR1 is SGHDT and CDR2 YYEEEE. J lost 2 bases, V lost 4 bases, and 7 bases had no gene match. The CDR3 loop spans 16 amino acids.

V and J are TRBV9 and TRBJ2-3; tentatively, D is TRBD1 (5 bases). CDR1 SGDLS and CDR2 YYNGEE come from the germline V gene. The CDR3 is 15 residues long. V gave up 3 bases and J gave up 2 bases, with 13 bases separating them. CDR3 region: CASSADRRYTDTQYF. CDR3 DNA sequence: TGTGCCAGCAGCGCCGACAGACGATACACAGATACGCAGTATTTT.

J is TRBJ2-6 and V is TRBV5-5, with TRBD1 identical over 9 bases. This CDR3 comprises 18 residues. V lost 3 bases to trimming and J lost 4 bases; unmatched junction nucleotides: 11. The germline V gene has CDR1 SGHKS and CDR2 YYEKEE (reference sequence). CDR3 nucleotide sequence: TGTGCCAGCAGCTCCTGGGGACAGGGAATGTCCGGGGCCAACGTCCTGACTTTC. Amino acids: CASSSWGQGMSGANVLTF.

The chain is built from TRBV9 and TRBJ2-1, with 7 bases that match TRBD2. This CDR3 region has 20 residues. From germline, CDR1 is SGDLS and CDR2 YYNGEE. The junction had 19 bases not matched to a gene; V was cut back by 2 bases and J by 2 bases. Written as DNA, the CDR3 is TGTGCCAGCAGCGTCTCTGGCCGAGAAGTAACGGGAGGACCCTACAATGAGCAGTTCTTC. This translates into CASSVSGREVTGGPYNEQFF.

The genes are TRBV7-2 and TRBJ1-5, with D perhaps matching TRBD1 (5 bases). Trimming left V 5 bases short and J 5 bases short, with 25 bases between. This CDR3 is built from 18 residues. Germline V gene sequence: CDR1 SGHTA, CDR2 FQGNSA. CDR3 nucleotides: TGTGCCAGCAGCACCAACCCCAAGGCAGGGTTGTTGGATCAGCCCCAGCATTTT. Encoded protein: CASSTNPKAGLLDQPQHF.

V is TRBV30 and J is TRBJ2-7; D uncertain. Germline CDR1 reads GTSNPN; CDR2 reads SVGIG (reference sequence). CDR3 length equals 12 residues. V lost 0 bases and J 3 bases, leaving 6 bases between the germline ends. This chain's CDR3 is CAWSVRVYEQYF. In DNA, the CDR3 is TGTGCCTGGAGTGTAAGAGTCTACGAGCAGTACTTC.

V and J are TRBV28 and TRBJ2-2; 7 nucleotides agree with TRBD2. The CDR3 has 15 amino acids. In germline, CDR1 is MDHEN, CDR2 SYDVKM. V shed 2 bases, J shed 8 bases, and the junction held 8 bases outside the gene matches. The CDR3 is CASSLGGRLLGELFF. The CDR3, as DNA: TGTGCCAGCAGTTTAGGCGGGAGATTGTTGGGGGAGCTGTTTTTT.

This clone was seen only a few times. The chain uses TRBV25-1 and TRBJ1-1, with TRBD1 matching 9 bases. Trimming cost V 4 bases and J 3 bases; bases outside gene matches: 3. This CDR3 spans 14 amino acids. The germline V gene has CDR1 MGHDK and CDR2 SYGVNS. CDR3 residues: CASSADRGYTEAFF. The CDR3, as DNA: TGTGCCAGCAGTGCGGACAGGGGATACACTGAAGCTTTCTTT.

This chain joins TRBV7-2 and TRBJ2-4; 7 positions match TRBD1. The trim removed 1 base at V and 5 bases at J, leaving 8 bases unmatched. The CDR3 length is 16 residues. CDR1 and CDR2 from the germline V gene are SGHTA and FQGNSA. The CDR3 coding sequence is TGTGCCAGCAGCTTAGGGCCAGGGGGTAATCAAAACATTCAGTACTTC. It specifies CASSLGPGGNQNIQYF. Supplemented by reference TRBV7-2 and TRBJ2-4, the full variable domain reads GAGVSQSPSNKVTEKGKDVELRCDPISGHTALYWYRQSLGQGLEFLIYFQGNSAPDKSGLPSDRFSAERTGGSVSTLTIQRTQQEDSAVYLCASSLGPGGNQNIQYFGAGTRLSVL.

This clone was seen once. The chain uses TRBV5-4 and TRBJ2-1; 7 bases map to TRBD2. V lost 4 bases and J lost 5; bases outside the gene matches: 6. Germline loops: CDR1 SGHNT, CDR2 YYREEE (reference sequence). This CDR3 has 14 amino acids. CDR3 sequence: CASSGAGENNEQFF. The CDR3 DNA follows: TGTGCCAGCAGCGGGGCGGGAGAGAACAATGAGCAGTTCTTC.

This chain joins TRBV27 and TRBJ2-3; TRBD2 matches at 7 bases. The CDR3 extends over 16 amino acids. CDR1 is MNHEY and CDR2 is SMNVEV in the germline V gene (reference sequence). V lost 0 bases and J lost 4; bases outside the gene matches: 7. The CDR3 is CASSLSLRESSDTQYF. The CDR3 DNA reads TGTGCCAGCAGTTTATCATTGCGGGAGAGCTCAGATACGCAGTATTTT.